This T cell receptor beta chain was identified in a study of T cells in Graves' hyperthyroidism and ophthalmopathy. About the study: At the time of initial diagnosis and before any treatment, peripheral blood was collected.

TCR beta CDR3 region amplification was performed from RNA transcripts. An initial round of RT-PCR targeting the TCR CDR3 relied on the HTBI primer set. TCRdb passed the multiplex PCR reads through MiXCR, listing each CDR3 protein once. Of more than 350,000 distinct CDR3 sequences listed, more than 12% are singletons. The germline gives CDR1 SGHDT, CDR2 YYEEEE. The CDR3 sequence is 19 residues long. J lost 4 bases, V lost 4 bases, and 21 bases had no gene match. This clonotype was seen a handful of times. The specimen was blood. The origin of this receptor is a woman younger than 45 with Graves' hyperthyroidism. This chain joins TRBV5-6 and TRBJ2-7; 9 bases are a match to TRBD2. The CDR3 protein is CASSIPRSAAGGPRYEQYF. CDR3 nucleotides: TGTGCCAGCAGCATACCCCGTTCAGCGGCGGGAGGGCCGAGGTACGAGCAGTACTTC. The whole variable domain, filled in from reference TRBV5-6 and TRBJ2-7, reads DAGVTQSPTHLIKTRGQQVTLRCSPKSGHDTVSWYQQALGQGPQFIFQYYEEEERQRGNFPDRFSGHQFPNYSSELNVNALLLGDSALYLCASSIPRSAAGGPRYEQYFGPGTRLTVT.